The 17 T cell receptor beta chains reported below all come from one sample, sequenced in a study of blood T cell repertoires in COVID-19. Profiling relied on immunoSEQ multiplex PCR, and the TCRdb table lists in-frame clones only, not all of them. The sample holds roughly 66,000 clones, roughly 80% seen once. Material: peripheral blood. The source is a man aged 60 to 69 with acute or convalescent COVID-19.

V gene TRBV7-2 combines with J gene TRBJ1-2, with D tentatively TRBD1 (5 bases). Germline lookup yields CDR1 SGHTA and CDR2 FQGNSA. The CDR3 contains 13 residues. Trimming stripped 4 bases from V and 8 bases from J, with 14 bases between. The CDR3 here is CASSYGAGGGYTF. In DNA form, the CDR3 reads TGTGCCAGCAGCTATGGGGCGGGAGGGGGCTACACCTTC.

The V gene is TRBV6-2 or TRBV6-3, the J gene TRBJ1-5; D might be TRBD1 (6 bases). V lost 2 bases to trimming and J lost 7 bases, with 15 bases between them. Germline V gene lookup returns CDR1 MNHEY and CDR2 SVGEGT. The CDR3 has 15 amino acids. In DNA form, the CDR3 reads TGTGCCAGCAGTTACGAAAGGGGGGGACGCCAGCCCCAGCATTTT. Its protein product is CASSYERGGRQPQHF.

The rearrangement joins TRBV4-3 to TRBJ2-5, with TRBD2 identical over 8 bases. The CDR3 contains 16 residues. Looked up from germline, CDR1 is LGHNA and CDR2 is YSLEER. The J segment lost 1 base and the V segment lost 1 base, leaving 5 bases of the junction unmatched. CDR3 nucleotide sequence: TGCGCCAGCAGCCAAGGGATTAGCGGGGCCCAAGAGACCCAGTACTTC. Protein: CASSQGISGAQETQYF.

This rearrangement joins TRBV6-5 to TRBJ1-3; the match to TRBD1 covers 7 bases. The germline V gene has CDR1 MNHEY and CDR2 SVGAGI. With 0 bases clipped from V and 4 bases from J, the junction kept 6 bases outside the gene matches. The CDR3 has 16 amino acids. The CDR3 DNA is TGTGCCAGCAGTTACTCGCAAGAGGGGGCGGGAAACACCATATATTTT. Translation gives CASSYSQEGAGNTIYF.

To note about this clone: The junction does not match germline at one end; this may be a read error. V and J are TRBV10-3 and TRBJ1-2, with 7 bases that match TRBD1. Germline V gives CDR1 ENHRY, CDR2 SYGVKD. CDR3 size: 12 residues. The CDR3 loop is CAFRGTDYGYTF. The CDR3 coding sequence is TGTGCCTTCAGGGGGACTGACTATGGCTACACCTTC.

The chain couples TRBV5-6 to TRBJ1-1; D not certain. Germline V lookup: CDR1 SGHDT, CDR2 YYEEEE. This CDR3 spans 13 amino acids. Trimming cost V 1 base and J 1 base, with 5 bases left between them. The CDR3 nucleotides read TGTGCCAGCAGCTTGTCACAGAACACTGAAGCTTTCTTT. Translation: CASSLSQNTEAFF.

The V call is TRBV6-2 or TRBV6-3, the J call TRBJ2-1; 11 bases map to TRBD2. The CDR3 is 15 residues long. Per germline, CDR1 MNHEY and CDR2 SVGEGT. The V segment lost 6 bases and the J segment 7 bases; nucleotides outside the gene matches: 8. The CDR3 DNA is TGTGCCAGCAGCGTAGCGGGGGGGCCTACGAATGAGCAGTTCTTC. It codes for CASSVAGGPTNEQFF.

This rearrangement joins TRBV5-1 to TRBJ1-1, with 8 bases matching TRBD1. From germline, CDR1 is SGHRS and CDR2 YFSETQ. The CDR3 covers 13 residues. J gave up 0 bases and V 8 bases, and 3 bases lay outside the gene matches. The CDR3 DNA reads TGCGCCAGATCAGGGGGCCTGAACACTGAAGCTTTCTTT. It translates to CARSGGLNTEAFF.

The chain carries TRBV7-2 and TRBJ2-1; the match to TRBD2 covers 9 bases. The CDR3 extends over 16 amino acids. Germline lookup yields CDR1 SGHTA and CDR2 FQGNSA. V gave up 0 bases and J gave up 5 bases; unmatched junction bases: 5. The CDR3 DNA reads TGTGCCAGCAGCTTAGCGGGGCGGGGGGGAAACAATGAGCAGTTCTTC. It specifies CASSLAGRGGNNEQFF. Variable domain in full (rest from reference TRBV7-2 and TRBJ2-1): GAGVSQSPSNKVTEKGKDVELRCDPISGHTALYWYRQSLGQGLEFLIYFQGNSAPDKSGLPSDRFSAERTGGSVSTLTIQRTQQEDSAVYLCASSLAGRGGNNEQFFGPGTRLTVL.

This clone was observed a handful of times. The chain uses TRBV4-2 and TRBJ2-5; 10 positions match TRBD1. This CDR3 has 14 amino acids. Germline CDR1 reads LGHNA; CDR2 reads YNFKEQ. Trimming took 6 bases from V and 4 from J; bases not matched to a gene: 5. DNA for the CDR3: TGTGCCAGCAGTCGGACAGGGGGAAGAGAGACCCAGTACTTC. Its protein product is CASSRTGGRETQYF.

The rearrangement links TRBV4-3 to TRBJ1-2; 7 nucleotides line up with TRBD1. Germline loops: CDR1 LGHNA, CDR2 YSLEER. The CDR3 totals 17 residues. Unmatched junction bases numbered 9, after V lost 2 bases and J lost 0 bases. CDR3 DNA sequence: TGCGCCAGCAGCCAAATCCTAGGGCAGGGGGCTAACTATGGCTACACCTTC. The encoded protein is CASSQILGQGANYGYTF.

The gene calls are TRBV18 and TRBJ2-5; D is possibly TRBD2 (6 bases). The germline V gene has CDR1 KGHSH and CDR2 LQKENI. This CDR3 has 13 amino acids. Trimming cost V 1 base and J 5 bases, with 8 bases left between them. The CDR3 sequence: CASSPRTTETQYF. DNA of the CDR3: TGTGCCAGCTCACCACGGACTACCGAGACCCAGTACTTC.

The chain combines TRBV4-1 with TRBJ1-2; TRBD1 aligns across 9 bases. Losses at the gene ends were 3 bases for V and 4 bases for J; bases not matched to a gene: 6. CDR3 length: 15 residues. CDR1 and CDR2 (germline): MGHRA, YSYEKL. The CDR3 reads CASSHEDRGVYGYTF. CDR3 sequence (DNA): TGCGCCAGCAGCCATGAGGACAGGGGCGTCTATGGCTACACCTTC.

Comments on this clone: This same CDR3 is encoded by further DNA sequences in the sample. This chain connects TRBV6-6 to TRBJ2-1; perhaps TRBD2 as D (6 bases). The germline V and J ends were trimmed by 2 bases and 2 bases, with 7 bases remaining between them. The length of the CDR3 is 14 residues. The V gene's germline CDR1 is MNHNY and CDR2 SVGAGI (reference sequence). Here the CDR3 reads CASSYGGTYNEQFF. In DNA form, the CDR3 reads TGTGCCAGCAGTTACGGGGGGACCTACAATGAGCAGTTCTTC.

The chain couples TRBV15 to TRBJ2-3; D possibly corresponds to TRBD2 (6 bases). Germline CDR1 reads LNHNV; CDR2 reads YYDKDF (reference sequence). The germline V and J ends were trimmed by 3 bases and 3 bases, with 16 bases remaining between them. The length of the CDR3 is 16 residues. This chain's CDR3 is CATSSLADWRTDTQYF. The CDR3 DNA sequence: TGTGCCACCAGCAGTTTAGCGGACTGGAGGACAGATACGCAGTATTTT. Full variable domain (remainder filled in from reference TRBV15 and TRBJ2-3): DAMVIQNPRYQVTQFGKPVTLSCSQTLNHNVMYWYQQKSSQAPKLLFHYYDKDFNNEADTPDNFQSRRPNTSFCFLDIRSPGLGDTAMYLCATSSLADWRTDTQYFGPGTRLTVL.

The rearrangement links TRBV2 to TRBJ1-3, with 7 bases aligning to TRBD1. V gave up 5 bases and J gave up 0 bases; unmatched junction bases: 7. The V gene's germline CDR1 is SNHLY and CDR2 FYNNEI. The CDR3 sequence is 16 residues long. CDR3 sequence reads: CASSIQGRSSGNTIYF. CDR3 sequence (DNA): TGTGCCAGCAGTATACAGGGGCGCTCCTCTGGAAACACCATATATTTT.

The chain uses TRBV30 and TRBJ1-3; a possible D gene is TRBD1 (6 bases). With 4 bases removed from V and 1 base from J, the gap between germline ends came to 14 bases. The CDR3 is made up of 15 amino acids. The germline V gene has CDR1 GTSNPN and CDR2 SVGIG (reference sequence). The CDR3 spells CAWILPGHSGNTIYF. The CDR3 DNA sequence: TGTGCCTGGATCCTACCGGGACATTCTGGAAACACCATATATTTT.